The source of this TCR beta chain is a study of T cell repertoires in cytomegalovirus infection. Looking at the study overall: Both CMV infection and a matching HLA type were indicated by public TCR beta signatures.

V was pared by 1 base and J by 2 bases, with 7 bases between. Germline values: CDR1 SGHVS, CDR2 FQNEAQ. The CDR3 covers 14 residues. This clonotype was seen more than once but under ten times. The antigen is undetermined. TCRdb used MiXCR to reprocess the reads, holding one entry per CDR3 protein. The table has 200,000 to 250,000 distinct CDR3 sequences, about 38% seen once. The chain uses TRBV7-8 and TRBJ2-3; D is unclear. This TCR was sampled from a human donor in good health (CMV status not recorded). Some clones in this sample may be carry-over from other donors' samples. Material: CD8+ T cells from cultured PBMCs, obtained from culture after CMV antigen stimulation. The CDR3 DNA is TGTGCCAGCAGCTTAGTCCGATCCACAGATACGCAGTATTTT. Translating gives CASSLVRSTDTQYF.